One sample yielded the 5 T cell receptor beta chains listed below, sequenced in a study of blood T cell repertoires in COVID-19. Profiling relied on immunoSEQ multiplex PCR, and the TCRdb table lists in-frame clones only, not all of them. The table includes about 120,000 clones, roughly three quarters detected once. Sequenced material: peripheral blood. These receptors were taken from a human donor in a cohort sampled during active COVID-19.

The chain uses TRBV27 and TRBJ2-6, with D unclear. V was pared by 5 bases and J by 2 bases, with 16 bases between. From germline, CDR1 is MNHEY and CDR2 SMNVEV (reference sequence). The CDR3 runs 17 residues. The chain's CDR3 is CASSPPLGVAGANVLTF. As DNA, the CDR3 is TGTGCCAGCAGTCCTCCCCTTGGAGTGGCTGGGGCCAACGTCCTGACTTTC.

The chain links TRBV7-9 to TRBJ2-7; D might be TRBD1 (6 bases). CDR1 is SEHNR and CDR2 is FQNEAQ in the germline V gene (reference sequence). The ends were cut back, 5 bases at V and 5 bases at J, with 13 bases in the middle. The CDR3 contains 13 residues. The CDR3 region has the DNA TGTGCCAGCAGCCACACAGGGTCCCACGAGCAGTACTTC. Translated, it gives CASSHTGSHEQYF.

The rearrangement uses TRBV29-1 and TRBJ2-7, with a possible D match to TRBD1 (7 bases). Trimming pared 7 bases from V and 4 bases from J, leaving 20 bases between. The CDR3 totals 14 residues. Per the germline V gene, CDR1 is SQVTM and CDR2 is ANQGSEA. In DNA, the CDR3 is TGCAGCGCAGCGTCGGCAGGGGGGAAGTACGAGCAGTACTTC. Its protein is CSAASAGGKYEQYF.

The DNA for the CDR3 is TGTGCCAGCAGTTTATCAAGACAGGGGGTAAACGAGCAGTACTTC. Translation: CASSLSRQGVNEQYF. The V call is TRBV27, the J call TRBJ2-7, with 9 bases matching TRBD1. The ends lost 0 bases at V and 5 bases at J; junction bases unmatched: 5. Germline CDR1 and CDR2: MNHEY and SMNVEV (reference sequence). The CDR3 totals 15 residues.

The V call is TRBV11-2, the J call TRBJ2-7; TRBD2 might be the D (7 bases). CDR1 is SGHAT and CDR2 is FQNNGV in the germline V gene. The CDR3 covers 15 residues. V lost 3 bases to trimming and J lost 2 bases, with 14 bases between them. The CDR3 protein is CASSLWGGAAYEQYF. The CDR3 DNA reads as TGTGCCAGCAGCTTGTGGGGGGGGGCTGCCTACGAGCAGTACTTC.